This TCR beta chain was documented in a study of blood T cell repertoires in COVID-19. Study-wide context: Samples came from the United States, Italy and Spain, spanning acute and convalescent COVID-19. In each case, the material was cDNA or gDNA derived from T cells, B-cell-depleted T cells, or PBMCs.

The CDR3 runs 14 residues. The V segment lost 7 bases and the J segment 7 bases; nucleotides outside the gene matches: 8. Germline V gene lookup returns CDR1 MNHEY and CDR2 SVGAGI. In the authors' workflow: Nucleated cell counts were estimated from reference gene primer amplification. Profiled with immunoSEQ multiplex PCR; TCRdb holds only in-frame clones, not every one. The V and J calls and clone size are taken from that table; D and trimming were inferred from the DNA. This table has tens of thousands of clones, around 85% appearing once. The chain carries TRBV6-5 and TRBJ1-2; TRBD1 aligns across 11 bases. The sample consisted of peripheral blood. This clonotype was obtained from a man aged 65-85 years with acute or convalescent COVID-19. The CDR3 reads CASTPEGTGGGYTF. In DNA, the CDR3 is TGTGCCAGCACCCCGGAAGGGACAGGGGGTGGCTACACCTTC.